The next 14 T cell receptor beta chains were all read from a single sample in a study of blood T cell repertoires in COVID-19 (dated by TCRdb to the early 2020s). Preparation of the library involved the immunoSEQ multiplex PCR assay. This immuneACCESS table, as held by TCRdb, lists in-frame sequences with V and J called but not all clones. Of the missing ones, under half trace to an unresolved V gene in checked studies; the others have no known cause. The sample records 90,000 or so clones, 89% of which are singletons. The top ten clonotypes cover about 5% of the sample. The sequenced material came from peripheral blood. These receptors came from a man between 60 and 75 years old with COVID-19, enrolled during active disease.

This rearrangement joins TRBV5-1 to TRBJ1-1; the D gene is possibly TRBD1 (6 bases). V lost 6 bases and J lost 1, with 10 bases in between. Germline V CDR1 and CDR2: SGHRS, YFSETQ. CDR3 size: 13 residues. In nucleotides, the CDR3 is TGCGCCAGCAAACAGGGCCCGAACACTGAAGCTTTCTTT. Residues: CASKQGPNTEAFF.

This clone was recorded only once. V usage is TRBV6-6 and J usage is TRBJ1-2; D unresolved. The CDR3 runs 13 residues. Germline CDR1 MNHNY, CDR2 SVGAGI (reference sequence). V lost 4 bases and J 9 bases, leaving 15 bases between the germline ends. The DNA of the CDR3 is TGTGCCAGCAGTTGGTCTATCACGTCGAGCTACACCTTC. This translates into CASSWSITSSYTF.

This chain joins TRBV5-5 and TRBJ1-1; unclear D gene. CDR1 is SGHKS, CDR2 YYEKEE, per germline (reference sequence). CDR3 length: 13 amino acids. V was pared by 3 bases and J by 3 bases, with 9 bases between. The CDR3 region is CASSSHMDTEAFF. For the CDR3, the DNA is TGTGCCAGCAGCTCTCACATGGACACTGAAGCTTTCTTT.

The sample holds a few counts of this clone. The chain recombines TRBV6-5 with TRBJ2-3; 9 nucleotides agree with TRBD2. V shed 5 bases, J shed 0 bases, and the junction held 3 bases outside the gene matches. CDR3 length equals 15 residues. Germline V gene data show CDR1 as MNHEY and CDR2 as SVGAGI. The CDR3 loop is CASSPSGTSTDTQYF. CDR3 DNA sequence: TGTGCCAGCAGTCCTAGCGGGACTAGCACAGATACGCAGTATTTT.

This sequence joins TRBV27 and TRBJ2-7; TRBD2 might be the D (5 bases). The CDR3 is made up of 12 amino acids. Between the trimmed V and J ends, which lost 6 bases and 0 bases, there was a span of 6 bases. Germline assignment: CDR1 MNHEY and CDR2 SMNVEV (reference sequence). CDR3 coding DNA: TGTGCCAGCAGCGCGGGCTCCTACGAGCAGTACTTC. Translating it yields CASSAGSYEQYF.

The chain couples TRBV3-1 (or the pseudogene TRBV3-2) to TRBJ2-1; 9 nucleotides match TRBD2. With 1 base clipped from V and 8 bases from J, the junction kept 6 bases outside the gene matches. The CDR3 has 15 residues. The germline CDR1 and CDR2 sequences are LGHDT and YNNKEL (reference sequence). The CDR3 DNA follows: TGTGCCAGCAGCCAAGTAGCGGGGGCGCGGGATGAGCAGTTCTTC. Protein sequence: CASSQVAGARDEQFF.

This clone was found once. V and J are TRBV27 and TRBJ2-1, with 8 nucleotides matching TRBD2. Trimming cost V 6 bases and J 0 bases; bases outside gene matches: 10. From germline, CDR1 is MNHEY and CDR2 SMNVEV (reference sequence). This CDR3 spans 17 amino acids. This CDR3 reads CASSRSATSVSYNEQFF. The DNA for the CDR3 is TGTGCCAGCAGCAGGAGCGCGACTAGCGTCTCCTACAATGAGCAGTTCTTC.

This clone occurred a few times. The rearrangement links TRBV19 to TRBJ2-7; TRBD1 might be the D (6 bases). The length of the CDR3 is 14 residues. The V end was cut by 2 bases, the J end by 2 bases, with 10 bases between. CDR1 is LNHDA, CDR2 SQIVND, per germline (reference sequence). CDR3 DNA sequence: TGTGCCAGTAGTATACTCCCAGGGGCCTACGAGCAGTACTTC. Translation gives CASSILPGAYEQYF. Complete variable domain (other parts from reference TRBV19 and TRBJ2-7): DGGITQSPKYLFRKEGQNVTLSCEQNLNHDAMYWYRQDPGQGLRLIYYSQIVNDFQKGDIAEGYSVSREKKESFPLTVTSAQKNPTAFYLCASSILPGAYEQYFGPGTRLTVT.

This chain uses TRBV4-3 with TRBJ2-7; a possible D gene is TRBD1 (5 bases). The germline CDR1 and CDR2 sequences are LGHNA and YSLEER. V lost 4 bases and J lost 2, with 12 bases in between. CDR3 length: 14 amino acids. In nucleotides, the CDR3 is TGCGCCAGCAGCCTCGAAGTCAGGGCCTACGAGCAGTACTTC. Translation gives CASSLEVRAYEQYF.

The V and J genes are TRBV24-1 and TRBJ2-3, with a tentative D call TRBD1 (6 bases). Deletions cut 0 bases from V and 0 bases from J, with 9 bases between. From germline, CDR1 is KGHDR and CDR2 SFDVKD. The CDR3 is 16 amino acids. CDR3 residues: CATSDLQDSSTDTQYF. In nucleotides, the CDR3 is TGTGCCACCAGTGATTTGCAGGACAGTAGCACAGATACGCAGTATTTT.

This rearrangement joins TRBV6-1 to TRBJ2-7, with D maybe TRBD1 (6 bases). Germline V gene lookup returns CDR1 MNHNS and CDR2 SASEGT. The CDR3 length is 15 residues. Trimming took 1 base from V and 3 from J, leaving 13 bases between them. The CDR3 reads CASSEEGHFLYEQYF. CDR3 nucleotide sequence: TGTGCCAGCAGTGAAGAGGGACACTTCCTCTACGAGCAGTACTTC.

V and J are TRBV19 and TRBJ2-7, with D maybe TRBD2 (5 bases). This CDR3 is 14 amino acids long. Trimming cost V 3 bases and J 5 bases, with 14 bases left between them. Germline lookup yields CDR1 LNHDA and CDR2 SQIVND (reference sequence). The CDR3 DNA reads TGTGCCAGTAGTATGCTGGGGAGCAGCGACGAGCAGTACTTC. Amino acids: CASSMLGSSDEQYF.

V usage is TRBV5-1 and J usage is TRBJ1-5; tentatively, D is TRBD1 (5 bases). V lost 0 bases to trimming and J lost 3 bases, with 7 bases between them. The CDR3 contains 14 residues. Germline CDR1 SGHRS, CDR2 YFSETQ. As DNA, the CDR3 is TGCGCCAGCAGCTTGGCAGGGCCCAATCAGCCCCAGCATTTT. Amino acid sequence: CASSLAGPNQPQHF.

DNA of the CDR3: TGCGCCAGCAGCCAAGAAGGCACCGCGAGGGTTAATTCACCCCTCCACTTT. It yields the protein CASSQEGTARVNSPLHF. The chain employs TRBV4-1 and TRBJ1-6; D ambiguous. Germline V gives CDR1 MGHRA, CDR2 YSYEKL. Trimming removed 0 bases from V and 6 bases from J, with 15 bases in between. The CDR3 consists of 17 residues.